This T cell receptor (beta chain) is drawn from a study of blood T cell repertoires in COVID-19. Across the whole study: Samples taken during acute and convalescent COVID-19 were collected in the United States, Italy and Spain. T cells, B-cell-depleted T cells, or PBMCs provided the cDNA or gDNA that served as material.

Per the authors' pipeline: Nucleated cell counts were estimated from reference gene primer amplification. Sequenced by immunoSEQ multiplex PCR; TCRdb stores in-frame clones only, minus some. The V and J calls and clone size are taken from that table; D and trimming were inferred from the DNA. The table shows about 210,000 clones, with around 80% occurring only once. Germline loops: CDR1 SGHRS, CDR2 YFSETQ. V lost 2 bases to trimming and J lost 3 bases; unmatched junction nucleotides: 4. The CDR3 length is 15 residues. The TCR originated in a woman between 35 and 50 years old with acute or convalescent COVID-19. What was sequenced was peripheral blood. The chain is built from TRBV5-1 and TRBJ2-1; 8 bases agree with TRBD2. CDR3 DNA: TGCGCCAGCAGCTTCAATAGCGGGATCTACAATGAGCAGTTCTTC. Its translation: CASSFNSGIYNEQFF.